The 32 T cell receptor beta chains given below trace back to one sample, sequenced in a study of naive and memory T cell subsets. The beta constant-region primer was an equimolar mix of two oligonucleotides covering TRBC1 and TRBC2. From the UMI-ligation and nested PCR reads, TCRdb called clonotypes with MiXCR, one entry per CDR3 protein. The repertoire includes about 90,000 distinct CDR3 sequences, more than 6.5% of them detected once, and roughly 1.5% sits in the top ten. What was sequenced was central memory CD4+ T cells from blood. Receptors were obtained from a human donor in good health.

The V gene is TRBV3-1, the J gene TRBJ2-3; D gene unclear. Per germline, CDR1 LGHDT and CDR2 YNNKEL (reference sequence). V lost 1 base, J lost 4 bases, and 6 bases lay in between. This CDR3 has 13 residues. As DNA, the CDR3 is TGTGCCAGCAGCCAAGCGCCAGCAGATACGCAGTATTTT. Translating gives CASSQAPADTQYF.

This clonotype came up many times. This chain connects TRBV29-1 to TRBJ1-5; D is uncertain. The germline V gene has CDR1 SQVTM and CDR2 ANQGSEA. The V and J ends lost 6 bases and 2 bases respectively, with 14 bases between them. The CDR3 is made up of 14 amino acids. In DNA form, the CDR3 reads TGCAGCGTGGCTTTGGACGGCCGCAATCAGCCCCAGCATTTT. Translated: CSVALDGRNQPQHF. Based on the CDR3 plus reference TRBV29-1 and TRBJ1-5, the full variable domain is SAVISQKPSRDICQRGTSLTIQCQVDSQVTMMFWYRQQPGQSLTLIATANQGSEATYESGFVIDKFPISRPNLTFSTLTVSNMSPEDSSIYLCSVALDGRNQPQHFGDGTRLSIL.

This clonotype has at least ten counts. The junction differs from germline at one of its ends, possibly a read error. The J gene is TRBJ1-6, the V gene TRBV6-2 or TRBV6-3; D is unresolved. Germline V CDR1 and CDR2: MNHEY, SVGEGT. This CDR3 has 13 residues. The CDR3 nucleotides read TGTGCCAGCAGCTACTCACAGAATTCACCCCTCCACTTT. Translation: CASSYSQNSPLHF.

The chain couples TRBV6-5 to TRBJ2-7, with TRBD1 identical over 9 bases. The CDR3 totals 11 residues. After removal of 4 bases from V and 12 bases from J, the junction contained 4 bases not matched to a gene. The V gene's germline CDR1 is MNHEY and CDR2 SVGAGI. The CDR3 reads CASSSQGARYF. In DNA form, the CDR3 reads TGTGCCAGCAGTTCACAGGGGGCGCGGTACTTC.

This clonotype came up many times. This chain connects TRBV7-9 to TRBJ1-4; 7 bases line up with TRBD1. Trimming cost V 4 bases and J 7 bases; bases outside gene matches: 9. Germline V gene lookup returns CDR1 SEHNR and CDR2 FQNEAQ (reference sequence). This CDR3 is built from 15 residues. The DNA for the CDR3 is TGTGCCAGCAGCTCGCCAGGGGGTCGTGGTGAAAAACTGTTTTTT. Amino acid sequence: CASSSPGGRGEKLFF.

This clonotype was detected many times. V usage is TRBV27 and J usage is TRBJ2-5, with TRBD2 identical over 10 bases. The CDR3 is 13 residues long. CDR1 and CDR2 from the germline V gene are MNHEY and SMNVEV (reference sequence). V lost 6 bases to trimming and J lost 5 bases; unmatched junction nucleotides: 3. DNA of the CDR3: TGTGCCAGCAGGATAGCGGGGGGTGAGACCCAGTACTTC. Its translation is CASRIAGGETQYF.

At least ten counts were recorded for this clonotype. This sequence joins TRBV3-1 and TRBJ1-2; D is possibly TRBD1 (5 bases). The CDR3 consists of 13 residues. The V gene's germline CDR1 is LGHDT and CDR2 YNNKEL (reference sequence). The V end lost 3 bases, the J end lost 8 bases, and 13 bases lay between the germline ends. The CDR3 bases are TGTGCCAGCAGCCACAGGGACGGCGGGGGCTACACCTTC. It is translated as CASSHRDGGGYTF.

Many counts were recorded for this clonotype. This chain links TRBV28 with TRBJ2-7, with unresolved D. The germline gives CDR1 MDHEN, CDR2 SYDVKM. The V gene lost 3 bases and the J gene lost 5 bases, with 8 bases spanning the gap. CDR3 length: 12 amino acids. In DNA form, the CDR3 reads TGTGCCAGCAGTTTTTCCTGGCACGAGCAGTACTTC. It specifies CASSFSWHEQYF.

The chain employs TRBV7-7 and TRBJ2-1; D not certain. Trimming removed 4 bases at V and 10 bases at J, with 14 bases between. Germline V gives CDR1 SSHAT, CDR2 FNYEAQ (reference sequence). The CDR3 contains 13 residues. CDR3 region: CASSSPPTTEQFF. CDR3 nucleotides: TGTGCCAGCAGCTCCCCCCCAACCACCGAGCAGTTCTTC. Full variable domain (rest looked up from reference TRBV7-7 and TRBJ2-1): GAGVSQSPRYKVTKRGQDVTLRCDPISSHATLYWYQQALGQGPEFLTYFNYEAQPDKSGLPSDRFSAERPEGSISTLTIQRTEQRDSAMYRCASSSPPTTEQFFGPGTRLTVL.

This clonotype has ten or more counts. The chain joins TRBV5-1 to TRBJ2-3; TRBD2 matches 8 bases. The CDR3 length is 16 residues. Germline-derived CDR1 and CDR2 are SGHRS and YFSETQ. With 4 bases clipped from V and 0 bases from J, the junction kept 7 bases outside the gene matches. CDR3 residues: CASSLIVAGSTDTQYF. The CDR3 nucleotides are TGCGCCAGCAGCCTTATTGTAGCGGGAAGCACAGATACGCAGTATTTT.

The table lists this clonotype with many counts. This chain joins TRBV18 and TRBJ1-1; D unclear. This CDR3 comprises 14 residues. CDR1 is KGHSH, CDR2 LQKENI, per germline. V lost 3 bases to trimming and J lost 0 bases, with 8 bases between them. The CDR3 DNA reads as TGTGCCAGCTCACCCGTCCTAATGAACACTGAAGCTTTCTTT. Translated, it gives CASSPVLMNTEAFF.

This clonotype was counted ten times or more. The chain uses TRBV19 and TRBJ1-5; D is undetermined. This CDR3 is 15 amino acids long. Deletions cut 3 bases from V and 1 base from J, with 10 bases between. Germline V gene lookup returns CDR1 LNHDA and CDR2 SQIVND (reference sequence). The CDR3 protein is CASSIGLLSNQPQHF. The CDR3 DNA reads TGTGCCAGTAGTATCGGCCTCCTAAGCAATCAGCCCCAGCATTTT.

This chain uses TRBV13 with TRBJ2-7; TRBD2 agrees at 10 bases. This CDR3 has 15 residues. The germline CDR1 and CDR2 sequences are PRHDT and FYEKMQ (reference sequence). The V and J ends lost 6 bases and 4 bases, in that order; junction bases with no gene match: 9. CDR3 nucleotides: TGTGCCAGCAGTCTCCTGCGGACTAGCGGTTACGAGCAGTACTTC. Translated, it gives CASSLLRTSGYEQYF.

This clonotype was detected only a few times. This chain connects TRBV28 to TRBJ2-2; perhaps TRBD2 as D (6 bases). V dropped 5 bases and J dropped 4 bases, with 14 bases sitting between them. CDR3 length: 15 residues. The germline V gene has CDR1 MDHEN and CDR2 SYDVKM. For the CDR3, the DNA is TGTGCCAGCAGTCGCCTGCCGGGACTCACCGGGGAGCTGTTTTTT. It translates to CASSRLPGLTGELFF.

The CDR3 DNA sequence: TGCAGTGCTAGAAAAAGGGGCAGCTCCTACGAGCAGTACTTC. Protein: CSARKRGSSYEQYF. The chain recombines TRBV20-1 with TRBJ2-7, with a possible D match to TRBD1 (5 bases). This CDR3 has 14 amino acids. V was pared by 2 bases and J by 0 bases, with 11 bases between. Germline-derived CDR1 and CDR2 are DFQATT and SNEGSKA (reference sequence).

This clonotype was picked up a small number of times. Germline is not matched at one junction end, which may reflect a read error. V usage is TRBV6-5 and J usage is TRBJ2-3, with D unresolved. The V gene's germline CDR1 is MNHEY and CDR2 SVGAGI. The CDR3 is made up of 11 amino acids. As DNA, the CDR3 is TGTGCCAGCAGTTATATTGTCTCCGCGCGTTGG. It codes for CASSYIVSARW.

This clonotype was found many times. This chain links TRBV2 with TRBJ1-1; TRBD1 might be the D (5 bases). The CDR3 is 15 amino acids. The germline V gene encodes CDR1 SNHLY and CDR2 FYNNEI. V lost 2 bases, J lost 1 base, and 11 bases lay in between. For the CDR3, the DNA is TGTGCCAGCAGTGAACAGGGCCTGAGGAACACTGAAGCTTTCTTT. Translated: CASSEQGLRNTEAFF.

This clonotype has at least ten counts. The V gene is TRBV29-1, the J gene TRBJ2-3; TRBD2 might be the D (6 bases). Between the trimmed V and J ends, which lost 4 bases and 3 bases, there was a span of 17 bases. The CDR3 loop spans 15 amino acids. The V gene's germline CDR1 is SQVTM and CDR2 ANQGSEA. The CDR3 DNA sequence: TGCAGCGTTGTTGGCGGGGCTGGGGCAACAGATACGCAGTATTTT. It codes for CSVVGGAGATDTQYF.

The rearrangement uses TRBV29-1 and TRBJ2-7; no definite D call. Germline assignment: CDR1 SQVTM and CDR2 ANQGSEA. The CDR3 has 12 residues. The V gene lost 6 bases and the J gene lost 3 bases, with 12 bases spanning the gap. The CDR3 DNA reads TGCAGCGTCGCCCGGATGGGCTACGAGCAGTACTTC. Translated: CSVARMGYEQYF.

Concerning this clonotype: Mismatch with germline at one junction end may stem from a read error. The V call is TRBV11-3, the J call TRBJ2-1; the match to TRBD2 covers 10 bases. The germline V gene encodes CDR1 SGHNT and CDR2 YENEEA. This CDR3 has 15 amino acids. The CDR3 nucleotides read TGTGCCAGCAGTTATGGGGTTAGCGGGGGGCATGAGCAGTTATTC. Protein: CASSYGVSGGHEQLF.

This clonotype has at least ten counts. This sequence joins TRBV28 and TRBJ2-7; D not certain. Germline values: CDR1 MDHEN, CDR2 SYDVKM. There are 14 residues in the CDR3. V was clipped by 6 bases and J by 6 bases, with 18 bases between them. DNA for the CDR3: TGTGCCAGCAGCCCTGAGTCTCCTACCGGCGAGCAGTACTTC. It is translated as CASSPESPTGEQYF.

The table lists this clonotype with a few counts. This rearrangement joins TRBV19 to TRBJ1-5; D call uncertain. This CDR3 is built from 16 residues. V was cut by 2 bases and J by 4 bases, with 15 bases left in between. From germline, CDR1 is LNHDA and CDR2 SQIVND (reference sequence). CDR3 residues: CASSIWGSGRNQPQHF. The CDR3 DNA reads as TGTGCCAGTAGTATATGGGGATCCGGCAGAAATCAGCCCCAGCATTTT.

The chain couples TRBV24-1 to TRBJ2-7; D not certain. Germline V gene data show CDR1 as KGHDR and CDR2 as SFDVKD. Trimming stripped 1 base from V and 0 bases from J, with 9 bases between. This CDR3 comprises 15 residues. CDR3 bases: TGTGCCACCAGTGATTTCTCTTCACCCTCCTACGAGCAGTACTTC. Translating it yields CATSDFSSPSYEQYF.

This clonotype was observed many times. The chain employs TRBV29-1 and TRBJ1-3, with D possibly matching TRBD1 (5 bases). The germline gives CDR1 SQVTM, CDR2 ANQGSEA. The CDR3 has 13 amino acids. The V end lost 4 bases, the J end lost 4 bases, and 11 bases lay between the germline ends. CDR3 sequence reads: CSVVQGGGNTIYF. For the CDR3, the DNA is TGCAGCGTTGTTCAGGGAGGCGGAAACACCATATATTTT.

This clonotype was picked up many times. The CDR3 region is CASSLVGRQQRNTIYF. In DNA form, the CDR3 reads TGTGCCAGCAGCTTGGTCGGCAGGCAGCAGCGAAACACCATATATTTT. The chain carries TRBV5-6 and TRBJ1-3; D call uncertain. V lost 0 bases and J 5 bases, leaving 15 bases between the germline ends. Germline V gives CDR1 SGHDT, CDR2 YYEEEE. The CDR3 is 16 amino acids.

This clonotype showed up many times. The chain carries TRBV12-3 or TRBV12-4 and TRBJ1-3; D is ambiguous. V lost 8 bases to trimming and J lost 0 bases, with 8 bases between them. The CDR3 is 13 amino acids. CDR3 amino acids: CASEVNSGNTIYF. CDR3 in DNA: TGTGCCAGCGAGGTGAACTCTGGAAACACCATATATTTT.

Many counts were recorded for this clonotype. J is TRBJ1-5 and V is TRBV29-1; perhaps TRBD1 as D (5 bases). Germline V gene data show CDR1 as SQVTM and CDR2 as ANQGSEA. The CDR3 is 14 residues long. V gave up 0 bases and J gave up 2 bases, with 8 bases separating them. CDR3 loop: CSVEDGAGNQPQHF. The CDR3 DNA follows: TGCAGCGTTGAAGATGGGGCCGGCAATCAGCCCCAGCATTTT.

This clonotype occurred a few times. The chain combines TRBV5-1 with TRBJ2-1; D uncertain. Germline V gene sequence: CDR1 SGHRS, CDR2 YFSETQ. Trimming removed 0 bases from V and 3 bases from J, with 16 bases in between. There are 17 residues in the CDR3. The DNA for the CDR3 is TGCGCCAGCAGCTTGGGGGGTACCCTCCAGAGCTACAATGAGCAGTTCTTC. Translating it yields CASSLGGTLQSYNEQFF.

This clonotype occurred many times. The rearrangement joins TRBV7-2 to TRBJ1-3; no reliable D call. The germline V gene has CDR1 SGHTA and CDR2 FQGNSA. V shed 7 bases and J shed 2 bases, with 9 bases lying between them. This CDR3 contains 13 residues. CDR3 DNA: TGTGCCAGCATGGGTAGCGCTGGAAACACCATATATTTT. This sequence encodes CASMGSAGNTIYF.

This clonotype was observed a handful of times. The chain joins TRBV10-2 to TRBJ1-1; TRBD1 matches 7 bases. Germline lookup yields CDR1 WSHSY and CDR2 SAAADI. This CDR3 comprises 14 residues. The ends lost 4 bases at V and 4 bases at J; junction bases unmatched: 6. In nucleotides, the CDR3 is TGCGCCAGCAGTGGGCAGGGGGATGGCACTGAAGCTTTCTTT. This translates into CASSGQGDGTEAFF.

This clonotype showed up many times. The J gene is TRBJ2-1, the V gene TRBV20-1; TRBD2 aligns across 8 bases. This CDR3 comprises 15 residues. Germline CDR1 is DFQATT and CDR2 is SNEGSKA (reference sequence). J was trimmed by 8 bases and V by 6 bases; bases with no gene match: 15. DNA of the CDR3: TGCAGTGCGAGAAGGCCACTAGCGGACCGCGATGAGCAGTTCTTC. Its translation: CSARRPLADRDEQFF.

Only a few counts were recorded for this clonotype. This chain links TRBV3-1 with TRBJ1-3; D remains ambiguous. The V gene's germline CDR1 is LGHDT and CDR2 YNNKEL (reference sequence). The CDR3 runs 16 residues. The V end was cut by 2 bases, the J end by 4 bases, with 15 bases between. CDR3 protein: CASSQFEGLPGNTIYF. CDR3 coding DNA: TGTGCCAGCAGCCAATTCGAAGGACTACCAGGAAACACCATATATTTT. Filled out from reference TRBV3-1 and TRBJ1-3, the complete variable domain reads DTAVSQTPKYLVTQMGNDKSIKCEQNLGHDTMYWYKQDSKKFLKIMFSYNNKELIINETVPNRFSPKSPDKAHLNLHINSLELGDSAVYFCASSQFEGLPGNTIYFGEGSWLTVV.